This T cell receptor beta chain was profiled in a study of blood T cell repertoires in COVID-19. CDR1 is SGHNT and CDR2 is YYREEE in the germline V gene (reference sequence). The J segment lost 10 bases and the V segment lost 3 bases, leaving 15 bases of the junction unmatched. There are 15 residues in the CDR3. Profiled with immunoSEQ multiplex PCR; TCRdb holds only in-frame clones, not every one. The sample consists of 59,000 or so clones, around 79% of them appearing once. Sequencing input: peripheral blood. The chain employs TRBV5-4 and TRBJ1-2; 7 bases agree with TRBD1. This clonotype originated in a woman aged 45-60 years with active or convalescent COVID-19. CDR3 protein: CASSSLRTGWGVYTF. The CDR3 DNA is TGTGCCAGCAGCTCGCTTCGGACAGGCTGGGGGGTCTACACCTTC.